Below, 27 T cell receptor beta chains from the same sample are listed, as sequenced in a study of STAT3 mutations in large granular lymphocyte leukemia. Overall study findings and caveats: Every T-LGLL patient had at least one immunodominant TCRbeta clonotype.

No antigens are known for them. The method was immunoSEQ multiplex PCR; TCRdb's version includes in-frame clones alone and lacks a portion of them. Of around 8,500 clones listed, roughly nine tenths were seen once; the top ten hold about 81%. Sequenced: peripheral blood mononuclear cells. The receptors stem from a man aged 80 or over with T-cell large granular lymphocyte leukemia. Some clones in this sample may be carry-over from other donors' samples.

This chain joins TRBV7-9 and TRBJ1-3, with 9 positions matching TRBD1. The CDR3 loop spans 14 amino acids. After removal of 7 bases from V and 3 bases from J, the junction contained 4 bases not matched to a gene. CDR1 and CDR2 (germline): SEHNR, FQNEAQ (reference sequence). CDR3 protein: CASNGQGLGNTIYF. The CDR3 region has the DNA TGTGCCAGCAACGGACAGGGGCTTGGAAACACCATATATTTT. The variable domain in full, completed from reference TRBV7-9 and TRBJ1-3, reads DTGVSQNPRHKITKRGQNVTFRCDPISEHNRLYWYRQTLGQGPEFLTYFQNEAQLEKSRLLSDRFSAERPKGSFSTLEIQRTEQGDSAMYLCASNGQGLGNTIYFGEGSWLTVV.

The rearrangement uses TRBV11-3 and TRBJ2-3; D perhaps matches TRBD2 (6 bases). V was clipped by 5 bases and J by 5 bases, with 11 bases between them. This CDR3 is 13 amino acids long. From germline, CDR1 is SGHNT and CDR2 YENEEA. The CDR3 region is CASSLMGGDTQYF. In DNA form, the CDR3 reads TGTGCCAGCAGCCTCATGGGAGGAGATACGCAGTATTTT.

This chain links TRBV10-3 with TRBJ2-3; 7 nucleotides agree with TRBD1. Germline CDR1 is ENHRY and CDR2 is SYGVKD. Trimming at V came to 6 bases and at J to 6 bases, leaving 12 bases not matched to a gene. This CDR3 contains 15 residues. The CDR3: CAISDAGTASDTQYF. The CDR3 DNA follows: TGTGCCATCAGCGACGCCGGGACAGCCTCGGATACGCAGTATTTT.

This clone was seen a single time. The J gene is TRBJ1-1, the V gene TRBV6-1; TRBD1 might be the D (6 bases). Germline lookup yields CDR1 MNHNS and CDR2 SASEGT. V was cut by 6 bases and J by 1 base, with 12 bases left in between. The CDR3 is made up of 14 amino acids. CDR3 residues: CASSGDTKNTEAFF. As DNA, the CDR3 is TGTGCCAGCAGCGGGGACACAAAGAACACTGAAGCTTTCTTT.

This chain joins TRBV27 and TRBJ2-1; TRBD2 is a possible D gene (5 bases). The CDR3 is 13 residues long. Germline CDR1 MNHEY, CDR2 SMNVEV (reference sequence). The V end was cut by 3 bases, the J end by 4 bases, with 7 bases between. CDR3 loop: CASSLDSYNEQFF. Here the CDR3 DNA reads TGTGCCAGCAGTTTGGACTCTTACAATGAGCAGTTCTTC.

J is TRBJ1-6 and V is TRBV6-5; D is unresolved. CDR3 length equals 15 residues. The V end was cut by 6 bases, the J end by 9 bases, with 18 bases between. Germline values: CDR1 MNHEY, CDR2 SVGAGI. CDR3 sequence reads: CASRPVWGAGSPLHF. The CDR3 DNA is TGTGCCAGCAGGCCCGTTTGGGGAGCCGGTTCACCCCTCCACTTT.

The V call is TRBV19, the J call TRBJ1-5; 8 bases map to TRBD1. Germline loops: CDR1 LNHDA, CDR2 SQIVND (reference sequence). The CDR3 spans 12 residues. Germline trimming cut 6 bases from V and 11 bases from J; bases unmatched to any gene: 6. The CDR3 reads CASSGVGQAQHF. CDR3 coding DNA: TGTGCCAGTAGCGGGGTGGGACAGGCCCAGCATTTT.

CDR3 residues: CASSRGDRDGSYGYTF. CDR3 nucleotides: TGTGCCAGCAGCAGGGGGGACAGGGATGGATCCTATGGCTACACCTTC. The chain is built from TRBV5-8 and TRBJ1-2, with 9 bases lining up with TRBD1. The CDR3 spans 16 residues. Germline assignment: CDR1 SGHTS and CDR2 YDEGEE. Trimming at V came to 4 bases and at J to 4 bases, leaving 11 bases not matched to a gene.

By share, this clone counts as medium-sized (0.01 to 0.1%). This chain uses TRBV9 with TRBJ1-2, with 7 bases matching TRBD1. The CDR3 loop spans 15 amino acids. Germline values: CDR1 SGDLS, CDR2 YYNGEE. After removal of 3 bases from V and 3 bases from J, the junction contained 8 bases not matched to a gene. The CDR3 nucleotides are TGTGCCAGCAGCGACGGGACAGCGGCCCACTATGGCTACACCTTC. Its protein is CASSDGTAAHYGYTF.

The chain recombines TRBV7-3 with TRBJ1-1, with D possibly matching TRBD1 (5 bases). The CDR3 runs 14 residues. Trimming removed 3 bases at V and 0 bases at J, with 8 bases between. CDR1 and CDR2 (germline): SGHTA, FQGTGA. In DNA form, the CDR3 reads TGTGCCAGCAGCTTGGGACGGTTGAACACTGAAGCTTTCTTT. It specifies CASSLGRLNTEAFF.

The chain couples TRBV11-2 to TRBJ2-2; TRBD2 matches 9 bases. Germline V gene sequence: CDR1 SGHAT, CDR2 FQNNGV. The CDR3 loop spans 18 amino acids. Germline trimming cut 4 bases from V and 5 bases from J; bases unmatched to any gene: 14. CDR3 loop: CASSSYRGRGGLTGELFF. The CDR3 DNA is TGTGCCAGCAGCTCTTACCGGGGGCGGGGGGGCCTTACCGGGGAGCTGTTTTTT.

The chain has TRBV5-6 and TRBJ2-2; D possibly corresponds to TRBD2 (5 bases). Trimming shortened V by 1 base and J by 5 bases, and 15 bases separated the two germline ends. Germline CDR1 reads SGHDT; CDR2 reads YYEEEE. The CDR3 spans 16 residues. The CDR3 region is CASSLFEGALTGELFF. The CDR3 region has the DNA TGTGCCAGCAGCTTGTTCGAGGGAGCCTTGACCGGGGAGCTGTTTTTT.

The chain recombines TRBV29-1 with TRBJ2-4, with TRBD2 as a possible D gene (6 bases). Germline V gene data show CDR1 as SQVTM and CDR2 as ANQGSEA. Trimming stripped 7 bases from V and 0 bases from J, with 10 bases between. The CDR3 runs to 13 residues. The CDR3 here is CSAAGGAKNIQYF. The DNA of the CDR3 is TGCAGCGCCGCCGGGGGAGCCAAAAACATTCAGTACTTC.

V gene TRBV7-9 combines with J gene TRBJ2-5; D is uncertain. V was pared by 3 bases and J by 5 bases, with 10 bases between. Per the germline V gene, CDR1 is SEHNR and CDR2 is FQNEAQ (reference sequence). The CDR3 loop spans 13 amino acids. CDR3 nucleotide sequence: TGTGCCAGCAGCTTGTTTGTTTCGGAGACCCAGTACTTC. Residues: CASSLFVSETQYF. The variable domain in full, completed from reference TRBV7-9 and TRBJ2-5, reads DTGVSQNPRHKITKRGQNVTFRCDPISEHNRLYWYRQTLGQGPEFLTYFQNEAQLEKSRLLSDRFSAERPKGSFSTLEIQRTEQGDSAMYLCASSLFVSETQYFGPGTRLLVL.

This clone was picked up one time. The V gene is TRBV6-1, the J gene TRBJ2-7; 10 nucleotides line up with TRBD2. The germline V gene encodes CDR1 MNHNS and CDR2 SASEGT. This CDR3 region has 15 residues. Trimming at V came to 10 bases and at J to 1 base, leaving 10 bases not matched to a gene. CDR3 coding DNA: TGTGCCACTACCCTTAGCGGGGGGCGGTCCTACGAGCAGTACTTC. Translation: CATTLSGGRSYEQYF.

The CDR3 region has the DNA TGTGCCAGCAGCCCCCACGGGGGGCTCAATCAGCCCCAGCATTTT. Amino acids: CASSPHGGLNQPQHF. The chain employs TRBV5-6 and TRBJ1-5; tentatively, D is TRBD1 (6 bases). Germline CDR1 reads SGHDT; CDR2 reads YYEEEE. The CDR3 has 15 residues. The V end was cut by 4 bases, the J end by 3 bases, with 14 bases between.

This chain joins TRBV20-1 and TRBJ1-2; D call uncertain. V dropped 0 bases and J dropped 6 bases, with 5 bases sitting between them. CDR3 size: 11 residues. Germline lookup yields CDR1 DFQATT and CDR2 SNEGSKA (reference sequence). CDR3 residues: CSARDQNGYTF. CDR3 DNA sequence: TGCAGTGCTAGAGATCAAAATGGCTACACCTTC.

V usage is TRBV18 and J usage is TRBJ2-3; 8 bases line up with TRBD2. With V trimmed by 0 bases and J by 3 bases, 5 bases remained unmatched. This CDR3 region has 16 residues. The V gene's germline CDR1 is KGHSH and CDR2 LQKENI. The CDR3 sequence: CASSPPMSGGTDTQYF. DNA for the CDR3: TGTGCCAGCTCACCACCTATGAGCGGGGGAACAGATACGCAGTATTTT.

The chain has TRBV28 and TRBJ1-2; 9 bases are a match to TRBD1. CDR1 is MDHEN and CDR2 is SYDVKM in the germline V gene. V shed 5 bases, J shed 4 bases, and the junction held 5 bases outside the gene matches. This CDR3 spans 14 amino acids. The CDR3 here is CASSPQTGGYGYTF. CDR3 DNA sequence: TGTGCCAGCAGTCCTCAGACAGGGGGCTATGGCTACACCTTC.

The genes are TRBV11-1 and TRBJ1-2; D not resolved. The germline V gene encodes CDR1 SGHAT and CDR2 FQDESV (reference sequence). Trimming cost V 6 bases and J 1 base, with 9 bases left between them. This CDR3 has 13 amino acids. CDR3 amino acids: CASSFGYNYGYTF. For the CDR3, the DNA is TGTGCCAGCAGTTTCGGTTATAACTATGGCTACACCTTC.

The rearrangement joins TRBV7-9 to TRBJ1-5, with 8 positions matching TRBD1. Germline V gene sequence: CDR1 SEHNR, CDR2 FQNEAQ (reference sequence). Trimming at V came to 1 base and at J to 4 bases, leaving 3 bases not matched to a gene. The CDR3 is made up of 15 amino acids. CDR3 protein: CASSLEGTGNQPQHF. In nucleotides, the CDR3 is TGTGCCAGCAGCTTAGAGGGGACAGGAAATCAGCCCCAGCATTTT.

This clone was seen only once. The gene calls are TRBV27 and TRBJ2-7, with D tentatively TRBD2 (7 bases). The CDR3 runs to 16 residues. Deletions cut 2 bases from V and 2 bases from J, with 16 bases between. CDR1 is MNHEY, CDR2 SMNVEV, per germline (reference sequence). The CDR3 sequence is CASSLRGRGGPYEQYF. CDR3 in DNA: TGTGCCAGCAGTTTAAGGGGGAGGGGGGGCCCCTACGAGCAGTACTTC.

The V call is TRBV27, the J call TRBJ2-7; D assignment may be TRBD1 or TRBD2 (5 bases each). Germline V gene data show CDR1 as MNHEY and CDR2 as SMNVEV (reference sequence). Trimming shortened V by 2 bases and J by 1 base, and 9 bases separated the two germline ends. CDR3 length: 14 residues. CDR3 region: CASSLTGPSYEQYF. The CDR3 DNA reads as TGTGCCAGCAGTTTAACGGGGCCATCCTACGAGCAGTACTTC.

This chain connects TRBV4-1 to TRBJ1-1; unclear D gene. Germline CDR1 reads MGHRA; CDR2 reads YSYEKL. V was shortened by 6 bases and J by 0 bases, with 8 bases between the two germline ends. The CDR3 sequence is 13 residues long. The CDR3 here is CASRSQVNTEAFF. The CDR3, as DNA: TGCGCCAGCAGGTCTCAAGTGAACACTGAAGCTTTCTTT.

The chain joins TRBV2 to TRBJ2-7; 13 bases map to TRBD2. CDR3 length: 15 amino acids. The J segment lost 5 bases and the V segment lost 4 bases, leaving 5 bases of the junction unmatched. Germline V lookup: CDR1 SNHLY, CDR2 FYNNEI. The CDR3 protein is CASSALAGGPNEQYF. The CDR3 region has the DNA TGTGCCAGCAGTGCACTAGCGGGGGGGCCGAACGAGCAGTACTTC.

This clone is medium-sized (0.01 to 0.1%) in the sample. The rearrangement uses TRBV7-9 and TRBJ1-3; D gene unclear. V lost 5 bases, J lost 0 bases, and 8 bases lay in between. CDR1 and CDR2 from the germline V gene are SEHNR and FQNEAQ (reference sequence). The CDR3 spans 14 residues. CDR3 bases: TGTGCCAGCAGCCCCCCCGGCTCTGGAAACACCATATATTTT. This translates into CASSPPGSGNTIYF.

This clone appeared once. The V gene is TRBV30, the J gene TRBJ1-3; a possible D gene is TRBD1 (6 bases). Deletions cut 1 base from V and 0 bases from J, with 10 bases between. The germline gives CDR1 GTSNPN, CDR2 SVGIG (reference sequence). The CDR3 runs 15 residues. The CDR3 sequence: CAWSARGSSGNTIYF. DNA for the CDR3: TGTGCCTGGAGTGCTAGGGGGAGCTCTGGAAACACCATATATTTT.